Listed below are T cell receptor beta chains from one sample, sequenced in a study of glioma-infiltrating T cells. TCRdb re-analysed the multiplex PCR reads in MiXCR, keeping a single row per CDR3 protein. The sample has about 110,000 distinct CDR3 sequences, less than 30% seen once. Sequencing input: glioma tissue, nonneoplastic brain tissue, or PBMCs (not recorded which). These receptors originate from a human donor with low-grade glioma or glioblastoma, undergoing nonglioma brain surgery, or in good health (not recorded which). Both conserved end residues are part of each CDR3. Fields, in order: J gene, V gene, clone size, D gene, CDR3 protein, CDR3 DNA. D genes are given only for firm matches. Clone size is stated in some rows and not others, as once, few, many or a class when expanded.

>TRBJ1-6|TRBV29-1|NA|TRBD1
CSVRDRWREPLHF
TGCAGCGTTCGGGACAGGTGGCGGGAACCCCTCCACTTT
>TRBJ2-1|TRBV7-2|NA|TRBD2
CASRLGTSGTNEQFF
TGTGCCAGCCGCTTGGGGACTAGCGGGACCAATGAGCAGTTCTTC
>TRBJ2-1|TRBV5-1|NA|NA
CASSPDPPQETQFF
TGCGCCAGCAGCCCTGACCCACCCCAAGAGACCCAGTTCTTC
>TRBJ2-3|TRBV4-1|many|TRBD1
CASSQLAQGAKDTQYF
TGCGCCAGCAGCCAATTGGCACAGGGGGCAAAAGATACGCAGTATTTT
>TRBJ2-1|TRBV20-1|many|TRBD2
CSARLRLAPYNEQFF
TGCAGTGCTAGACTTCGACTAGCCCCCTACAATGAGCAGTTCTTC
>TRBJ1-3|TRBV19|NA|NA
CASIRGSSGNTIYF
TGTGCCAGTATCCGGGGCTCCTCTGGAAACACCATATATTTT
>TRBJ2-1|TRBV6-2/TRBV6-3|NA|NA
CASSYPLRSDTTYEQFF
TGTGCCAGCAGTTACCCCCTCAGGAGCGACACCACCTATGAGCAGTTCTTC
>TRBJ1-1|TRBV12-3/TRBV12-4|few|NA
CASSLMGWSSEAFF
TGTGCCAGCAGTTTGATGGGGTGGAGTTCTGAAGCTTTCTTT
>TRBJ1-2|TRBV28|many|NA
CASTISRWGSPNYGYTF
TGTGCCAGCACTATCTCCCGGTGGGGTTCCCCAAACTATGGCTACACCTTC
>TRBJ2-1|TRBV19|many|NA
CASSISSPNEQFF
TGTGCCAGTAGTATATCTAGCCCCAATGAGCAGTTCTTC
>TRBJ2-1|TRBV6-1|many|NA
CASRDSYNEQFF
TGTGCCAGCAGGGACTCCTACAATGAGCAGTTCTTC
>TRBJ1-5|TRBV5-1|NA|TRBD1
CASSLANRGHQPQHF
TGCGCCAGCAGCTTGGCGAACAGGGGGCATCAGCCCCAGCATTTT
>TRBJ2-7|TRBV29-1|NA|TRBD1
CIVTGQGIDEQYF
TGCATCGTTACGGGACAGGGGATCGACGAGCAGTACTTC
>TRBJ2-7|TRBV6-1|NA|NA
CASSFAPGTPLYKQCF
NA
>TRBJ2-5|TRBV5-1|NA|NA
CASSLGVGEQETQYF
TGCGCCAGCAGCTTGGGCGTGGGGGAACAAGAGACCCAGTACTTC
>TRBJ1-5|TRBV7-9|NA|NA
CASSLAGQTQHF
TGTGCCAGCAGCTTAGCAGGTCAGACCCAGCATTTT
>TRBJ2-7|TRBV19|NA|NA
CASSLAGTESSYEQYF
TGTGCCAGTAGTCTTGCCGGGACTGAGAGCTCCTACGAGCAGTACTTC
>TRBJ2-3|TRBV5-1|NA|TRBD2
CASREAGGPTDTRYF
TGCGCCAGCAGAGAAGCGGGGGGGCCTACAGATACGCGGTATTTT
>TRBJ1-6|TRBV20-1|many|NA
CSARESGSHSPLHF
TGCAGTGCTAGAGAGAGTGGGAGTCATTCACCCCTCCACTTT
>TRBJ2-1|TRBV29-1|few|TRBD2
CSVEFSGGYEQFF
TGCAGCGTTGAATTTAGCGGGGGTTATGAGCAGTTCTTC
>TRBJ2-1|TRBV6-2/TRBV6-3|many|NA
CASIKGWGSSYNEQFF
TGTGCCAGCATTAAGGGTTGGGGTAGCTCCTACAATGAGCAGTTCTTC
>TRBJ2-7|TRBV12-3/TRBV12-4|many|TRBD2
CASSLTSGGYEQYF
TGTGCCAGCAGTCTGACTAGCGGGGGTTACGAGCAGTACTTC
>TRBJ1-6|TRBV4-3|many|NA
CASSHAVYRDSPLHF
TGCGCCAGCAGCCACGCAGTATACAGGGACTCACCCCTCCACTTT